Here is one TCR beta chain with its context. The data are from a study of blood T cell repertoires in COVID-19. Study-level background: Researchers got acute and convalescent COVID-19 samples from the United States, Italy and Spain.

In assigning cohorts, the study relied on participant-reported clinical history. Per the study methods: Reference gene primers were amplified, and this amplification served to estimate nucleated cell counts. Some clones are missing from TCRdb's copy, which holds only in-frame ones; the method was immunoSEQ multiplex PCR. V and J calls and clone size follow that table, whereas D and trimming were derived from the DNA. This table has just over 350,000 clones, more than 85% appearing once. V was cut by 3 bases and J by 4 bases, with 15 bases left in between. Germline V lookup: CDR1 MNHEY, CDR2 SMNVEV (reference sequence). This CDR3 spans 15 amino acids.

The TCR comes from a woman younger than 45 who had recovered from COVID-19. The sample was PBMCs or T cells enriched from blood (not recorded which). The chain uses TRBV27 and TRBJ1-2; D is unresolved. The DNA of the CDR3 is TGTGCCAGCAGTTTCGTCGGAGGAGACCTCTATGGCTACACCTTC. Its protein product is CASSFVGGDLYGYTF.